The 21 T cell receptor beta chains below all came from one sample that was sequenced in a study of blood T cell repertoires in COVID-19. The table came from immunoSEQ multiplex PCR; TCRdb's copy has only in-frame clones and leaves some out. The table includes under 300,000 clones, 91% detected once. Sequencing input: PBMCs or T cells enriched from blood (not recorded which). The receptors here all came from a human donor in a cohort exposed to, infected with or recovered from COVID-19 (not recorded which). The donor label of this sample is uncertain.

J is TRBJ1-3 and V is TRBV6-1; 8 bases align to TRBD1. This CDR3 is built from 18 residues. Trimming removed 2 bases from V and 0 bases from J; junction bases left unmatched: 9. Germline lookup yields CDR1 MNHNS and CDR2 SASEGT. CDR3 region: CASSEWGQDAISGNTIYF. The CDR3 nucleotides are TGTGCCAGCAGTGAATGGGGACAGGACGCGATCTCTGGAAACACCATATATTTT.

The chain links TRBV9 to TRBJ2-7; tentatively, D is TRBD1 (6 bases). Between the trimmed V and J ends, which lost 3 bases and 4 bases, there was a span of 17 bases. This CDR3 is built from 15 residues. The germline V gene encodes CDR1 SGDLS and CDR2 YYNGEE. The CDR3 here is CASSEGPGQVYEQYF. The CDR3 nucleotides are TGTGCCAGCAGCGAGGGGCCGGGACAAGTTTACGAGCAGTACTTC.

The gene calls are TRBV4-1 and TRBJ2-7; 9 positions agree with TRBD2. The CDR3 is 14 amino acids. CDR1 is MGHRA, CDR2 YSYEKL, per germline. Losses at the gene ends were 1 base for V and 2 bases for J; bases not matched to a gene: 0. The CDR3 DNA sequence: TGCGCCAGCAGCCAAGCTAGCGGGACCTACGAGCAGTACTTC. This codes for CASSQASGTYEQYF.

The chain is built from TRBV19 and TRBJ1-1; 7 bases map to TRBD1. Trimming cost V 5 bases and J 4 bases; bases outside gene matches: 7. CDR3 length: 14 residues. Germline V gene data show CDR1 as LNHDA and CDR2 as SQIVND (reference sequence). CDR3 residues: CASSPTTGTTEAFF. Here the CDR3 DNA reads TGTGCCAGTAGTCCGACGACAGGGACCACTGAAGCTTTCTTT. Supplemented by reference TRBV19 and TRBJ1-1, the full variable domain reads DGGITQSPKYLFRKEGQNVTLSCEQNLNHDAMYWYRQDPGQGLRLIYYSQIVNDFQKGDIAEGYSVSREKKESFPLTVTSAQKNPTAFYLCASSPTTGTTEAFFGQGTRLTVV.

V is TRBV4-2 and J is TRBJ2-1, with TRBD1 as a possible D gene (5 bases). The CDR3 covers 14 residues. Trimming pared 1 base from V and 6 bases from J, leaving 10 bases between. The V gene's germline CDR1 is LGHNA and CDR2 YNFKEQ. The DNA of the CDR3 is TGTGCCAGCAGCCAAGGGTTAGGGGCCAATGAGCAGTTCTTC. Translating it yields CASSQGLGANEQFF.

The rearrangement joins TRBV6-5 to TRBJ2-1; D is possibly TRBD2 (5 bases). In germline, CDR1 is MNHEY, CDR2 SVGAGI. This CDR3 is built from 13 residues. Trimming shortened V by 5 bases and J by 8 bases, and 13 bases separated the two germline ends. The CDR3 DNA sequence: TGTGCCAGCAGTAGGCCGGCGGGCGATGAGCAGTTCTTC. Translated, it gives CASSRPAGDEQFF.

V gene TRBV12-5 combines with J gene TRBJ2-7, with 8 nucleotides matching TRBD1. V dropped 6 bases and J dropped 3; count of bases not matched to a gene: 7. From germline, CDR1 is LGHNT and CDR2 FRNRAP. CDR3 length: 14 residues. The CDR3 loop reads CASGPGQGFYEQYF. The CDR3 region has the DNA TGTGCTAGTGGCCCCGGACAGGGATTCTACGAGCAGTACTTC. Together with reference TRBV12-5 and TRBJ2-7, the CDR3 gives the full variable domain: DARVTQTPRHKVTEMGQEVTMRCQPILGHNTVFWYRQTMMQGLELLAYFRNRAPLDDSGMPKDRFSAEMPDATLATLKIQPSEPRDSAVYFCASGPGQGFYEQYFGPGTRLTVT.

This chain joins TRBV20-1 and TRBJ2-1; TRBD1 matches at 8 bases. Germline loops: CDR1 DFQATT, CDR2 SNEGSKA (reference sequence). Trimming removed 4 bases from V and 8 bases from J; junction bases left unmatched: 1. The CDR3 is 11 residues long. The CDR3 is CSAIRGHEQFF. For the CDR3, the DNA is TGCAGTGCTATCAGGGGGCATGAGCAGTTCTTC.

The V and J genes are TRBV4-2 and TRBJ1-5; 7 nucleotides match TRBD1. CDR3 size: 14 residues. Per the germline V gene, CDR1 is LGHNA and CDR2 is YNFKEQ. Trimming at V came to 3 bases and at J to 4 bases, leaving 3 bases not matched to a gene. The CDR3 DNA sequence: TGTGCCAGCAGCCAGACAGGGAGGAATCAGCCCCAGCATTTT. Translation gives CASSQTGRNQPQHF.

The V call is TRBV6-5, the J call TRBJ1-2, with 7 bases lining up with TRBD1. CDR1 MNHEY and CDR2 SVGAGI come from the germline V gene. The CDR3 runs to 13 residues. J lost 3 bases, V lost 8 bases, and 6 bases had no gene match. CDR3 sequence (DNA): TGTGCCAGCCGGGACAGCGACTACTATGGCTACACCTTC. This sequence encodes CASRDSDYYGYTF.

The chain recombines TRBV9 with TRBJ1-4; possible D gene TRBD1, 6 bases. This CDR3 region has 15 residues. Germline loops: CDR1 SGDLS, CDR2 YYNGEE. The germline V and J ends were trimmed by 2 bases and 4 bases, with 12 bases remaining between them. The CDR3 loop is CASSVTQGLNEKLFF. DNA for the CDR3: TGTGCCAGCAGCGTCACCCAGGGGCTTAATGAAAAACTGTTTTTT.

V gene TRBV19 combines with J gene TRBJ1-4, with 9 bases lining up with TRBD1. This CDR3 has 16 residues. J was trimmed by 7 bases and V by 5 bases; bases with no gene match: 11. Germline lookup yields CDR1 LNHDA and CDR2 SQIVND (reference sequence). This CDR3 reads CASSPAGGQGSEKLFF. The CDR3 coding sequence is TGTGCCAGTAGTCCGGCGGGTGGACAGGGGAGTGAAAAACTGTTTTTT.

The chain carries TRBV4-2 and TRBJ1-6, with D uncertain. Deletions cut 4 bases from V and 7 bases from J, with 17 bases between. There are 16 residues in the CDR3. The germline CDR1 and CDR2 sequences are LGHNA and YNFKEQ. The DNA for the CDR3 is TGTGCCAGCAGCCCACATCCTTCGGGTTGGAATTCACCCCTCCACTTT. Amino acid sequence: CASSPHPSGWNSPLHF.

V is TRBV7-2 and J is TRBJ1-3, with D perhaps matching TRBD1 (5 bases). CDR1 is SGHTA and CDR2 is FQGNSA in the germline V gene. The CDR3 extends over 18 amino acids. V lost 1 base and J 0 bases, leaving 16 bases between the germline ends. The CDR3: CASSLGGGSQYSGNTIYF. CDR3 nucleotide sequence: TGTGCCAGCAGCTTAGGGGGGGGGAGCCAGTACTCTGGAAACACCATATATTTT. The entire variable domain, with the rest obtained from reference TRBV7-2 and TRBJ1-3, is as follows: GAGVSQSPSNKVTEKGKDVELRCDPISGHTALYWYRQSLGQGLEFLIYFQGNSAPDKSGLPSDRFSAERTGGSVSTLTIQRTQQEDSAVYLCASSLGGGSQYSGNTIYFGEGSWLTVV.

The CDR3 spells CASSELTVLAGVGTEAFF. The CDR3 nucleotides read TGTGCCAGCAGCGAATTGACTGTATTGGCGGGGGTGGGCACTGAAGCTTTCTTT. This chain connects TRBV14 to TRBJ1-1; possibly TRBD1 for D (5 bases). Per germline, CDR1 SGHDN and CDR2 FVKESK. Trimming pared 5 bases from V and 4 bases from J, leaving 26 bases between. CDR3 size: 18 residues.

The chain combines TRBV7-3 with TRBJ1-2, with 7 bases lining up with TRBD1. The CDR3 is 13 residues long. Trimming removed 6 bases from V and 3 bases from J; junction bases left unmatched: 4. Germline CDR1 is SGHTA and CDR2 is FQGTGA. CDR3 sequence: CASSSGTDYGYTF. CDR3 in DNA: TGTGCCAGCAGTTCCGGGACAGACTATGGCTACACCTTC. The whole variable domain, remainder taken from reference TRBV7-3 and TRBJ1-2, is GAGVSQTPSNKVTEKGKYVELRCDPISGHTALYWYRQSLGQGPEFLIYFQGTGAADDSGLPNDRFFAVRPEGSVSTLKIQRTERGDSAVYLCASSSGTDYGYTFGSGTRLTVV.

This chain joins TRBV27 and TRBJ2-2; 8 nucleotides agree with TRBD1. V shed 5 bases and J 2 bases; nucleotides not matched to a gene: 10. The CDR3 spans 17 residues. CDR1 MNHEY and CDR2 SMNVEV come from the germline V gene (reference sequence). The CDR3 nucleotides read TGTGCCAGCAGTCCAGGACAGGGACAGAGAAACACCGGGGAGCTGTTTTTT. This gives the protein CASSPGQGQRNTGELFF.

V usage is TRBV27 and J usage is TRBJ2-3, with 8 bases lining up with TRBD2. CDR1 MNHEY and CDR2 SMNVEV come from the germline V gene (reference sequence). With 2 bases clipped from V and 4 bases from J, the junction kept 8 bases outside the gene matches. The CDR3 contains 16 residues. The CDR3 sequence: CASSLLSGGPPDTQYF. DNA of the CDR3: TGTGCCAGCAGTTTACTAAGCGGGGGACCCCCAGATACGCAGTATTTT.

This chain connects TRBV5-6 to TRBJ2-1, with unresolved D. The CDR3 consists of 14 residues. Between the trimmed V and J ends, which lost 0 bases and 2 bases, there was a span of 6 bases. Per germline, CDR1 SGHDT and CDR2 YYEEEE. The CDR3 DNA reads as TGTGCCAGCAGCTTGGGACTGGCCTACAATGAGCAGTTCTTC. Encoded protein: CASSLGLAYNEQFF. The full variable domain, rest sourced from reference TRBV5-6 and TRBJ2-1, is DAGVTQSPTHLIKTRGQQVTLRCSPKSGHDTVSWYQQALGQGPQFIFQYYEEEERQRGNFPDRFSGHQFPNYSSELNVNALLLGDSALYLCASSLGLAYNEQFFGPGTRLTVL.

The rearrangement links TRBV18 to TRBJ1-6; 10 positions match TRBD1. CDR1 is KGHSH, CDR2 LQKENI, per germline. V trimming: 0 bases; J trimming: 7 bases; junction bases outside the gene matches: 0. The CDR3 loop spans 15 amino acids. The CDR3 is CASSPPGQGNSPLHF. CDR3 DNA: TGTGCCAGCTCACCACCGGGACAGGGGAATTCACCCCTCCACTTT. Full variable domain (outside the CDR3, taken from reference TRBV18 and TRBJ1-6): NAGVMQNPRHLVRRRGQEARLRCSPMKGHSHVYWYRQLPEEGLKFMVYLQKENIIDESGMPKERFSAEFPKEGPSILRIQQVVRGDSAAYFCASSPPGQGNSPLHFGNGTRLTVT.

The CDR3 bases are TGCGCCAGCAGGGCGTCTCAGCGGAACACTGAAGCTTTCTTT. Translating it yields CASRASQRNTEAFF. The chain carries TRBV10-1 and TRBJ1-1; D gene ambiguous. Deletions cut 6 bases from V and 1 base from J, with 12 bases between. Germline V gene data show CDR1 as WNHNN and CDR2 as SYGVQD (reference sequence). The CDR3 length is 14 residues.